This T cell receptor beta chain comes out of a study of T cells in Graves' hyperthyroidism and ophthalmopathy. Turning to the study itself: Blood was drawn when the patient was first diagnosed and still untreated.

In its sample, this clonotype was seen a few times. Newly diagnosed hyperthyroidism patients aged 18 to 65 years had disease lasting under 2 months. RNA transcripts yielded amplified TCR beta CDR3 regions. HTBI primers were the set used in a first-round RT-PCR of the TCR CDR3. TCRdb re-called the multiplex PCR reads with MiXCR, one entry per CDR3 protein. The sample records 730,000 or so distinct CDR3 sequences, under 20% being singletons. V shed 3 bases, J shed 2 bases, and the junction held 6 bases outside the gene matches. The CDR3 is 15 residues long. Germline V gives CDR1 KGHSH, CDR2 LQKENI. The source is a woman aged 45 to 65 with Graves' hyperthyroidism that later progressed to Graves' ophthalmopathy. Sequencing used blood. The V and J genes are TRBV18 and TRBJ1-1; TRBD1 matches at 7 bases. The CDR3 DNA reads as TGTGCCAGCTCACCTCTCAGGGGGAAAAACACTGAAGCTTTCTTT. It specifies CASSPLRGKNTEAFF.